This paragraph covers one T cell receptor (beta chain) sequence. This sample is part of a study of monozygotic twins with inflammatory bowel disease. Eight cDNA synthesis reactions were run for every sample. Reanalyzing the 5' RACE reads, TCRdb keeps one entry per CDR3 protein, without DNA. The table lists 300,000 to 350,000 distinct CDR3 sequences, with approximately 2% in the top ten. Sequenced: blood. The source of this sequence is a human donor with ulcerative colitis or Crohn's disease, or a healthy co-twin of an affected twin (not recorded which).

Here the CDR3 reads CASSGQGLNHSPLHF. The chain employs TRBV12-3 or TRBV12-4 and TRBJ1-6. This CDR3 spans 15 amino acids.